Included here is one T cell receptor beta chain sequence, with context. This sample is drawn from a study of cytomegalovirus exposure and HLA in healthy donors. This CDR3 comprises 13 residues. V was cut by 11 bases and J by 3 bases, with 14 bases left in between. CDR1 and CDR2 from the germline V gene are WSHSY and SAAADI. Researchers ran the PCR with 60 Vbeta and 13 Jbeta primers. Sequenced by immunoSEQ multiplex PCR; TCRdb stores in-frame clones only, minus some. The sample includes 55,000 to 75,000 clones, 60% to 80% of them seen just once. This sequence was found in a man aged 25 to 40 in good health and CMV-seronegative. Sequenced input: PBMCs. The chain combines TRBV10-2 with TRBJ1-5, with D uncertain. The DNA for the CDR3 is TGCGCCTCCGATGGCAGATTCAATCAGCCCCAGCATTTT. Protein sequence: CASDGRFNQPQHF.